This is a list of T cell receptor beta chains from one sample in a study of T cell responses to AZD1222 COVID-19 vaccine. Here immunoSEQ multiplex PCR was the method, and the copy in TCRdb shows in-frame clones only, minus some. Of some 200,000 clones in the sample, under 95% are singletons; the top ten hold 0.95% to 1.1%. The material was peripheral blood, obtained on day 0 of MenACWY control vaccination. These receptors all come from an adult in good health. Each CDR3 is given with its conserved first and last residue. The order of the fields is D gene, CDR3 length, clone size, V gene, J gene, CDR3 protein, CDR3 DNA. A D gene is named only where the DNA matches it firmly. Clone size is given for some rows only: seen once, a few or many times, or a class if the clone is expanded.

d_call: -
cdr3_length: 13
clone_size: once
v_call: TRBV18
j_call: TRBJ1-1
cdr3_aa: CASSHDKNTEAFF
cdr3_nt: TGTGCCAGCTCACACGACAAGAACACTGAAGCTTTCTTT

d_call: -
cdr3_length: 13
clone_size: -
v_call: TRBV12-3/TRBV12-4
j_call: TRBJ2-7
cdr3_aa: CASSSPPPYEQYF
cdr3_nt: TGTGCCAGCAGTTCCCCCCCTCCCTACGAGCAGTACTTC

d_call: -
cdr3_length: 13
clone_size: -
v_call: TRBV18
j_call: TRBJ1-5
cdr3_aa: CASSPAADQPQHF
cdr3_nt: TGTGCCAGCTCACCAGCGGCAGACCAGCCCCAGCATTTT

d_call: TRBD2
cdr3_length: 13
clone_size: once
v_call: TRBV19
j_call: TRBJ2-2
cdr3_aa: CAIQREGSGELFF
cdr3_nt: TGTGCCATCCAGAGGGAGGGTTCCGGGGAGCTGTTTTTT

d_call: -
cdr3_length: 12
clone_size: -
v_call: TRBV4-1
j_call: TRBJ1-6
cdr3_aa: CASSQVGPRAHF
cdr3_nt: TGCGCCAGCAGCCAAGTCGGTCCTAGGGCCCACTTT

d_call: -
cdr3_length: 13
clone_size: few
v_call: TRBV6-2/TRBV6-3
j_call: TRBJ1-2
cdr3_aa: CASSYSPNYGYTF
cdr3_nt: TGTGCCAGCAGTTACAGCCCTAACTATGGCTACACCTTC

d_call: -
cdr3_length: 16
clone_size: -
v_call: TRBV7-2
j_call: TRBJ1-5
cdr3_aa: CASSITGTESYQPQHF
cdr3_nt: TGTGCCAGCAGCATCACCGGGACGGAGAGTTATCAGCCCCAGCATTTT

d_call: -
cdr3_length: 12
clone_size: -
v_call: TRBV19
j_call: TRBJ1-1
cdr3_aa: CASSVRGSEAFF
cdr3_nt: TGTGCCAGTAGTGTCAGGGGTTCTGAAGCTTTCTTT

d_call: -
cdr3_length: 16
clone_size: -
v_call: TRBV5-1
j_call: TRBJ2-3
cdr3_aa: CASSLIGAGGPDTQYF
cdr3_nt: TGCGCCAGCAGCTTGATAGGAGCCGGGGGACCAGATACGCAGTATTTT

d_call: -
cdr3_length: 15
clone_size: -
v_call: TRBV4-1
j_call: TRBJ1-1
cdr3_aa: CASSLFPADNTEAFF
cdr3_nt: TGCGCCAGCAGCCTCTTCCCGGCAGACAACACTGAAGCTTTCTTT

d_call: -
cdr3_length: 15
clone_size: -
v_call: TRBV4-2
j_call: TRBJ1-5
cdr3_aa: CASSQDSQGYQPQHF
cdr3_nt: TGTGCCAGCAGCCAAGATAGCCAGGGGTATCAGCCCCAGCATTTT

d_call: -
cdr3_length: 16
clone_size: -
v_call: TRBV18
j_call: TRBJ1-2
cdr3_aa: CASSPRSGGDLYGYTF
cdr3_nt: TGTGCCAGCTCACCCCGGAGTGGAGGGGATTTATATGGCTACACCTTC

d_call: TRBD1
cdr3_length: 16
clone_size: -
v_call: TRBV19
j_call: TRBJ1-1
cdr3_aa: CASSISTGSMNTEAFF
cdr3_nt: TGTGCCAGTAGTATCTCGACAGGGAGCATGAACACTGAAGCTTTCTTT

d_call: -
cdr3_length: 12
clone_size: -
v_call: TRBV12-3/TRBV12-4
j_call: TRBJ1-2
cdr3_aa: CASSLADQIYTF
cdr3_nt: TGTGCCAGCAGTTTAGCGGACCAGATTTACACCTTC

d_call: TRBD1
cdr3_length: 17
clone_size: once
v_call: TRBV9
j_call: TRBJ1-6
cdr3_aa: CASSGTGQNPYNSPLHF
cdr3_nt: TGTGCCAGCAGCGGGACGGGACAGAATCCATATAATTCACCCCTCCACTTT

d_call: -
cdr3_length: 19
clone_size: -
v_call: TRBV21-1
j_call: TRBJ2-3
cdr3_aa: CASSRKGTLHESSTDTQYF
cdr3_nt: TGTGCCAGCAGCAGAAAGGGGACCTTACATGAAAGCAGCACAGATACGCAGTATTTT

d_call: -
cdr3_length: 12
clone_size: -
v_call: TRBV7-9
j_call: TRBJ2-7
cdr3_aa: CASSRDGGEQYF
cdr3_nt: TGTGCCAGCAGCCGGGACGGCGGAGAGCAGTACTTC

d_call: -
cdr3_length: 16
clone_size: -
v_call: TRBV19
j_call: TRBJ1-6
cdr3_aa: CASSVTVGSYNSPLHF
cdr3_nt: TGTGCCAGTAGTGTTACCGTCGGCTCCTATAATTCACCCCTCCACTTT

d_call: TRBD1
cdr3_length: 14
clone_size: few
v_call: TRBV5-1
j_call: TRBJ2-5
cdr3_aa: CASRPGTGKETQYF
cdr3_nt: TGCGCCAGCAGGCCCGGGACAGGGAAAGAGACCCAGTACTTC

d_call: -
cdr3_length: 13
clone_size: -
v_call: TRBV6-5
j_call: TRBJ1-2
cdr3_aa: CASSYDQGSGYTF
cdr3_nt: TGTGCCAGCAGTTACGACCAAGGGTCTGGCTACACCTTC

d_call: -
cdr3_length: 15
clone_size: -
v_call: TRBV3-1/TRBV3-2
j_call: TRBJ1-6
cdr3_aa: CASSQGQIYNSPLHF
cdr3_nt: TGTGCCAGCAGCCAAGGACAGATCTATAATTCACCCCTCCACTTT

d_call: -
cdr3_length: 15
clone_size: -
v_call: TRBV28
j_call: TRBJ1-1
cdr3_aa: CASSPLEGLAAEAFF
cdr3_nt: TGTGCCAGCAGTCCCCTAGAGGGGTTGGCCGCTGAAGCTTTCTTT

d_call: TRBD2
cdr3_length: 15
clone_size: -
v_call: TRBV9
j_call: TRBJ2-1
cdr3_aa: CASSSRDYLGGEQFF
cdr3_nt: TGTGCCAGCAGCAGCCGGGACTACCTTGGGGGTGAGCAGTTCTTC

d_call: TRBD1
cdr3_length: 14
clone_size: -
v_call: TRBV30
j_call: TRBJ1-4
cdr3_aa: CAWRRDRGHEKLFF
cdr3_nt: TGTGCCTGGAGGAGGGACAGGGGGCATGAAAAACTGTTTTTT

d_call: -
cdr3_length: 12
clone_size: -
v_call: TRBV18
j_call: TRBJ1-1
cdr3_aa: CASSPEHTEAFF
cdr3_nt: TGTGCCAGCTCACCGGAGCACACTGAAGCTTTCTTT

d_call: TRBD1
cdr3_length: 16
clone_size: once
v_call: TRBV6-1
j_call: TRBJ1-4
cdr3_aa: CASSEVTGQGREKLFF
cdr3_nt: TGTGCCAGCAGTGAAGTTACGGGACAGGGCAGGGAAAAACTGTTTTTT

d_call: -
cdr3_length: 13
clone_size: few
v_call: TRBV27
j_call: TRBJ1-1
cdr3_aa: CASSHGENTEAFF
cdr3_nt: TGTGCCAGCAGCCACGGGGAGAACACTGAAGCTTTCTTT

d_call: TRBD2
cdr3_length: 13
clone_size: few
v_call: TRBV7-3
j_call: TRBJ2-1
cdr3_aa: CASSPFGGIEQFF
cdr3_nt: TGTGCCAGCAGCCCGTTCGGGGGGATTGAGCAGTTCTTC

d_call: -
cdr3_length: 17
clone_size: -
v_call: TRBV19
j_call: TRBJ1-5
cdr3_aa: CASTIGPLDVQNQPQHF
cdr3_nt: TGTGCCAGTACCATAGGTCCCTTGGACGTACAAAATCAGCCCCAGCATTTT

d_call: TRBD1
cdr3_length: 14
clone_size: -
v_call: TRBV6-2/TRBV6-3
j_call: TRBJ2-1
cdr3_aa: CASSYRDRGGEQFF
cdr3_nt: TGTGCCAGCAGTTACCGGGACAGGGGTGGTGAGCAGTTCTTC

d_call: -
cdr3_length: 13
clone_size: -
v_call: TRBV24-1
j_call: TRBJ1-2
cdr3_aa: CATSGPVNYGYTF
cdr3_nt: TGTGCCACCAGTGGTCCGGTTAACTATGGCTACACCTTC

d_call: TRBD1
cdr3_length: 15
clone_size: -
v_call: TRBV5-4
j_call: TRBJ2-2
cdr3_aa: CASSLGTGRTGELFF
cdr3_nt: TGTGCCAGCAGCTTGGGGACAGGGAGAACCGGGGAGCTGTTTTTT

d_call: TRBD1
cdr3_length: 14
clone_size: -
v_call: TRBV5-1
j_call: TRBJ2-5
cdr3_aa: CASSSGQTGETQYF
cdr3_nt: TGCGCCAGCAGCTCGGGACAGACAGGGGAGACCCAGTACTTC

d_call: -
cdr3_length: 17
clone_size: -
v_call: TRBV27
j_call: TRBJ1-6
cdr3_aa: CASSLGAAGWVNSPLHF
cdr3_nt: TGTGCCAGCAGTTTAGGGGCGGCGGGATGGGTAAATTCACCCCTCCACTTT

d_call: -
cdr3_length: 14
clone_size: -
v_call: TRBV15
j_call: TRBJ2-1
cdr3_aa: CATSRGSAYNEQFF
cdr3_nt: TGTGCCACCAGCAGAGGGAGTGCCTACAATGAGCAGTTCTTC

d_call: TRBD1
cdr3_length: 14
clone_size: -
v_call: TRBV3-1/TRBV3-2
j_call: TRBJ1-1
cdr3_aa: CASSANHRGTEAFF
cdr3_nt: TGTGCCAGCAGCGCAAACCACAGGGGCACTGAAGCTTTCTTT

d_call: TRBD2
cdr3_length: 17
clone_size: -
v_call: TRBV4-2
j_call: TRBJ2-3
cdr3_aa: CASSQDPPSGGKDTQYF
cdr3_nt: TGTGCCAGCAGCCAAGATCCCCCTAGCGGGGGCAAGGATACGCAGTATTTT

d_call: -
cdr3_length: 16
clone_size: -
v_call: TRBV10-3
j_call: TRBJ2-7
cdr3_aa: CAISAEGLRLTYEQYF
cdr3_nt: TGTGCCATCAGCGCGGAGGGCTTACGGCTCACCTACGAGCAGTACTTC

d_call: TRBD2
cdr3_length: 17
clone_size: -
v_call: TRBV28
j_call: TRBJ2-1
cdr3_aa: CASSFSLAGGPYNEQFF
cdr3_nt: TGTGCCAGCAGTTTCTCCTTAGCGGGGGGGCCTTACAATGAGCAGTTCTTC

d_call: -
cdr3_length: 10
clone_size: -
v_call: TRBV2
j_call: TRBJ1-2
cdr3_aa: CASSAPGYTF
cdr3_nt: TGTGCCAGCAGTGCCCCCGGTTACACCTTC

d_call: -
cdr3_length: 15
clone_size: -
v_call: TRBV6-5
j_call: TRBJ1-2
cdr3_aa: CASSYSRERGNGYTF
cdr3_nt: TGTGCCAGCAGTTACTCCCGCGAAAGGGGAAATGGCTACACCTTC

d_call: -
cdr3_length: 11
clone_size: once
v_call: TRBV20-1
j_call: TRBJ2-7
cdr3_aa: CSASRSYEQYF
cdr3_nt: TGCAGTGCTAGTCGATCTTACGAGCAGTACTTC

d_call: -
cdr3_length: 17
clone_size: -
v_call: TRBV4-1
j_call: TRBJ1-4
cdr3_aa: CASSQDRTGETNEKLFF
cdr3_nt: TGCGCCAGCAGCCAAGATCGGACCGGTGAAACTAATGAAAAACTGTTTTTT

d_call: TRBD1
cdr3_length: 16
clone_size: -
v_call: TRBV30
j_call: TRBJ1-2
cdr3_aa: CAWSGTHRGRNYGYTF
cdr3_nt: TGTGCCTGGAGTGGCACTCACAGGGGGCGGAACTATGGCTACACCTTC

d_call: TRBD2
cdr3_length: 15
clone_size: -
v_call: TRBV11-3
j_call: TRBJ2-5
cdr3_aa: CASSVDGRLGETQYF
cdr3_nt: TGTGCCAGCAGCGTGGACGGGAGGCTAGGAGAGACCCAGTACTTC

d_call: -
cdr3_length: 13
clone_size: -
v_call: TRBV5-5
j_call: TRBJ2-2
cdr3_aa: CASRLGQTGELFF
cdr3_nt: TGTGCCAGCAGACTCGGACAGACCGGGGAGCTGTTTTTT

d_call: -
cdr3_length: 17
clone_size: -
v_call: TRBV5-5
j_call: TRBJ2-5
cdr3_aa: CASSVDSPNSLQETQYF
cdr3_nt: TGTGCCAGCAGCGTGGACAGCCCTAATAGCCTCCAAGAGACCCAGTACTTC

d_call: -
cdr3_length: 15
clone_size: -
v_call: TRBV28
j_call: TRBJ1-1
cdr3_aa: CASSTPGRGGTEAFF
cdr3_nt: TGTGCCAGCAGTACCCCCGGGCGGGGGGGCACTGAAGCTTTCTTT

d_call: -
cdr3_length: 14
clone_size: -
v_call: TRBV5-4
j_call: TRBJ2-1
cdr3_aa: CASSIRTDYNEQFF
cdr3_nt: TGTGCCAGCAGCATTCGGACAGATTACAATGAGCAGTTCTTC

d_call: -
cdr3_length: 13
clone_size: -
v_call: TRBV25-1
j_call: TRBJ2-5
cdr3_aa: CASSEGGRETQYF
cdr3_nt: TGTGCCAGCAGTGAGGGAGGACGGGAGACCCAGTACTTC

d_call: TRBD1
cdr3_length: 15
clone_size: -
v_call: TRBV9
j_call: TRBJ1-2
cdr3_aa: CASSAGQGAFYGYTF
cdr3_nt: TGTGCCAGCAGCGCCGGACAGGGGGCTTTCTATGGCTACACCTTC

d_call: TRBD1
cdr3_length: 15
clone_size: once
v_call: TRBV7-9
j_call: TRBJ2-1
cdr3_aa: CASSRHGGQGREQFF
cdr3_nt: TGTGCCAGCAGCCGCCACGGTGGACAGGGCAGGGAGCAGTTCTTC

d_call: TRBD1
cdr3_length: 16
clone_size: -
v_call: TRBV19
j_call: TRBJ2-1
cdr3_aa: CASSIPPGQGANEQFF
cdr3_nt: TGTGCCAGTAGTATACCCCCGGGACAGGGGGCTAATGAGCAGTTCTTC